The rows below give T cell receptor beta chains drawn from one sample of a study of identical twins. TCRdb passed the 5' RACE reads through MiXCR, listing each CDR3 protein once. The data contain about 530,000 distinct CDR3 sequences, 20% to 25% of them singletons. The same sample was also used in a study of yellow fever vaccine responses in identical twins.

The sequenced material came from CD4+ T cells sorted from blood. The receptors were sampled from a woman in her late teens or twenties in good health. CDR3s leave out the opening cysteine and the closing phenylalanine or tryptophan. Fields, in order: J gene, V gene, CDR3 protein.

j_gene: TRBJ1-4; v_gene: TRBV18; CDR3aa: ASSPQSNEKLF
j_gene: TRBJ2-5; v_gene: TRBV20-1; CDR3aa: SASDGGQETQY
j_gene: TRBJ2-2; v_gene: TRBV5-6; CDR3aa: ASSLFATGTFTGELF
j_gene: TRBJ2-5; v_gene: TRBV7-9; CDR3aa: ASSLAGYEETQY
j_gene: TRBJ2-1; v_gene: TRBV10-3; CDR3aa: AISGGGGADSYNEQF
j_gene: TRBJ2-2; v_gene: TRBV10-3; CDR3aa: AIRDRRENTGELF
j_gene: TRBJ2-5; v_gene: TRBV12-3/TRBV12-4; CDR3aa: ASSPIAGRETQY
j_gene: TRBJ1-6; v_gene: TRBV9; CDR3aa: ASSDNYNSPLH
j_gene: TRBJ2-1; v_gene: TRBV24-1; CDR3aa: ATSDLQGTNEQF
j_gene: TRBJ1-5; v_gene: TRBV12-3/TRBV12-4; CDR3aa: ASSRQGGRQPQH
j_gene: TRBJ1-1; v_gene: TRBV14; CDR3aa: ASSQDRGSEAF
j_gene: TRBJ2-5; v_gene: TRBV7-8; CDR3aa: ASSNGLAQQETQY
j_gene: TRBJ2-2; v_gene: TRBV6-5; CDR3aa: ASSYSPAGGGGELF
j_gene: TRBJ2-7; v_gene: TRBV20-1; CDR3aa: SARRPGQGDEQY
j_gene: TRBJ2-5; v_gene: TRBV20-1; CDR3aa: SASRGTSGGQETQY
j_gene: TRBJ1-5; v_gene: TRBV5-1; CDR3aa: ASSLVPGSQPQH
j_gene: TRBJ1-1; v_gene: TRBV4-1; CDR3aa: ASSQDETRKAF
j_gene: TRBJ2-1; v_gene: TRBV10-3; CDR3aa: AIRPRGGGDEQF
j_gene: TRBJ2-5; v_gene: TRBV18; CDR3aa: ASSPRTGSGETQY
j_gene: TRBJ2-1; v_gene: TRBV27; CDR3aa: ASSNTESSYNEQF
j_gene: TRBJ2-4; v_gene: TRBV6-1; CDR3aa: ASSAQQVAKNIQY
j_gene: TRBJ1-4; v_gene: TRBV5-1; CDR3aa: ASSWGRATNEKLF
j_gene: TRBJ1-1; v_gene: TRBV6-5; CDR3aa: ASSYSGLNTEAF
j_gene: TRBJ1-2; v_gene: TRBV6-1; CDR3aa: ASIGDTTSLYGYT
j_gene: TRBJ1-4; v_gene: TRBV5-5; CDR3aa: ASSPRSHGEKLF
j_gene: TRBJ2-1; v_gene: TRBV9; CDR3aa: ASSVEATNYNEQF
j_gene: TRBJ2-1; v_gene: TRBV12-3/TRBV12-4; CDR3aa: ASSSEGEQF
j_gene: TRBJ1-2; v_gene: TRBV7-2; CDR3aa: ASSLGTGGRYGYT
j_gene: TRBJ2-2; v_gene: TRBV7-3; CDR3aa: ASSLRTSGRAHTGELF
j_gene: TRBJ1-1; v_gene: TRBV29-1; CDR3aa: SVVSGSATEAF
j_gene: TRBJ2-7; v_gene: TRBV6-1; CDR3aa: ASRARDRGYEQY
j_gene: TRBJ2-7; v_gene: TRBV28; CDR3aa: ASSSWDRGVGEQY
j_gene: TRBJ2-7; v_gene: TRBV12-3/TRBV12-4; CDR3aa: ASSFSGLLSYEQY
j_gene: TRBJ2-5; v_gene: TRBV7-7; CDR3aa: ASSLAGQLAGGAETQY
j_gene: TRBJ2-7; v_gene: TRBV25-1; CDR3aa: ASSDWASGIYEQY
j_gene: TRBJ2-1; v_gene: TRBV5-1; CDR3aa: ASSAHRVGYNEQF
j_gene: TRBJ2-2; v_gene: TRBV29-1; CDR3aa: SVLAAGGTGELF
j_gene: TRBJ2-5; v_gene: TRBV3-1; CDR3aa: ASSQAFSGGAQDQETQY
j_gene: TRBJ2-1; v_gene: TRBV10-3; CDR3aa: AISESAGLEGQF
j_gene: TRBJ2-5; v_gene: TRBV5-1; CDR3aa: ASSLDPSGTGQETQY
j_gene: TRBJ2-7; v_gene: TRBV12-3/TRBV12-4; CDR3aa: ASSLVGLAGAY
j_gene: TRBJ2-2; v_gene: TRBV28; CDR3aa: ASRRLTSGGTGELF
j_gene: TRBJ1-2; v_gene: TRBV24-1; CDR3aa: ATSDFRTSYGYT
j_gene: TRBJ2-2; v_gene: TRBV7-3; CDR3aa: ASSLTSGINTGELF
j_gene: TRBJ2-2; v_gene: TRBV20-1; CDR3aa: SALTSGRGSAGELF
j_gene: TRBJ2-7; v_gene: TRBV20-1; CDR3aa: SARAVTYEQY
j_gene: TRBJ2-2; v_gene: TRBV5-1; CDR3aa: ASSRTDTNTGELF
j_gene: TRBJ1-4; v_gene: TRBV5-1; CDR3aa: ASSSQGNGGEKLF
j_gene: TRBJ1-4; v_gene: TRBV29-1; CDR3aa: SIAGTEGQGNEKLF
j_gene: TRBJ1-2; v_gene: TRBV6-1; CDR3aa: ASSVSPGPFNGYT
j_gene: TRBJ2-3; v_gene: TRBV7-9; CDR3aa: ASSLVFEGA
j_gene: TRBJ2-6; v_gene: TRBV5-6; CDR3aa: ASSGDSSGANVLT
j_gene: TRBJ1-1; v_gene: TRBV19; CDR3aa: ASSMRAEAF
j_gene: TRBJ2-3; v_gene: TRBV7-3; CDR3aa: ASSPQGAGDTQY
j_gene: TRBJ2-1; v_gene: TRBV7-6; CDR3aa: ASSLAPGGVDNEQF
j_gene: TRBJ2-4; v_gene: TRBV20-1; CDR3aa: SATDPFGAKNIQY
j_gene: TRBJ1-1; v_gene: TRBV3-1; CDR3aa: ASSQGRNTEAF